This T cell receptor beta chain appears in the sequencing data of a study of shared clonotypes between healthy human individuals (dated by TCRdb to the early 2020s). For context, the study as a whole: The cohort included three men and a couple of women between 18 and 49 years of age. Per donor, three plates each were used for CD4 naive and CD4 memory, two for CD8 naive, and one for CD8 memory. To estimate repertoire size and how much clonotypes are shared between individuals, the study performed deep sequencing of blood TCR repertoires from roughly five healthy adults. To increase sequencing depth and limit assay-specific biases, different laboratories used diverse techniques to prepare libraries and sequence TCR repertoires. Leukapheresis yielded between about 0.9 and 9.5 billion PBMCs per donor.

TCR CDR3 regions were amplified from genomic DNA by multiplex PCR using the deep immunoSEQ assay. Extracted genomic DNA from each cell subset was distributed evenly across all wells of several immunoSEQ 96-well plates, and each plate was treated as a replicate. For sorted subsets, 200 to 250 ng genomic DNA, equal to 30,000 or so T cell genomes, was loaded into each replicate PCR. Purified libraries were quantified with a Qubit 3.0 fluorometer, sized on a Bioanalyzer 2100, and re-quantified with the KAPA Library Quantification kit. Every immunoSEQ 96-well plate was sequenced on a separate single-read 150-cycle Illumina NextSeq 550 flow cell. The paper's processing steps were these. Because the immunoSEQ output held only junctional sequences and lacked quality scores, the filtering could not match the filtering applied to full-length reads. Sequences were annotated with PyIR, a Python wrapper for IgBLAST v1.9, using IMGT germline references to assign V/J genes and CDR3. Any read was removed if the V/J assignment was weak (E-value above 1e-6), the CDR3 was missing, or the read contained stop codons, out-of-frame junctions, or ambiguous translated residues. A V3J clonotype was defined by an identical inferred V gene, J gene, and CDR3 amino acid sequence. Percentage overlap between repertoires was calculated by dividing the number of shared unique clonotypes by the size of the smaller repertoire. Three approaches were used to assess repertoire richness: RTK rarefaction, the Chao1 estimator, and Recon v2.1 estimates of unobserved clonotypes. Generation probabilities for all TCRbeta clonotypes obtained by the gDNA method from four donors were computed using OLGA. TCRdb holds this immuneACCESS table with in-frame rearrangements only. Some clones are missing; in checked studies, unresolved V genes explain under half, and the rest has no known cause. The V and J calls and clone size are taken from that table; D and trimming were inferred from the DNA. The sample includes about 380,000 clones, with approximately 97% observed a single time. About 0.32% of the sample goes to the ten largest clones.

Overall results and qualifications from the work: Rarefaction of sorted-subset datasets indicated incomplete sequencing despite the large sequencing depth. Sampling was limited to blood, and TCR repertoires in tissue likely differ from TCR repertoires in blood. When a handful of donors were compared, the shared fraction of clonotypes was about 5.4% for naive CD4, 3.5% for naive CD8, roughly 2.5% for memory CD4, and 0.4% for memory CD8. Compared with non-shared clonotypes, clonotypes shared by all four sorted-subset donors had higher generation probabilities. Pairwise subsampling indicated that sequencing depth was expected to affect the degree of clonotype sharing among donors. Because the study included only a small number of donors, the genetic and exposure-history diversity represented was limited. Naive subsets generally had larger estimated clonotype richness than memory subsets did.

Remarks on this clone: What antigen it recognizes has not been identified. Base quality data are lacking; no much larger clone is found one base away.

Healthy HIV-negative adults with no recently reported acute infections or vaccinations were included as donors. Every donor was a Caucasian adult residing in Nashville, Tennessee, USA. CD8 memory samples combined magnetically selected CD45RO+ cells with CCR7-negative CD45RA+ effector memory (TemRA) cells. Blood was collected by leukapheresis, and PBMCs were isolated by Ficoll-Histopaque density gradient centrifugation and then cryopreserved in liquid nitrogen vapor phase. Purity and quantity of every magnetically sorted T cell population were checked by analytical flow cytometry. Genomic DNA was isolated from every sorted fraction and measured by UV absorbance on a Nanodrop 2000c. The TCR comes from a man aged 25-45 years in good health. Sample: memory CD8+ T cells sorted from blood. The cell subset or site label for this specimen denotes: CD45RO+ cells pooled with CCR7-negative TemRA cells.

This receptor has the CDR3 CASSYGSPYYGYTF. The DNA sequence is given as TGTGCCAGCAGTTACGGTTCCCCTTACTATGGCTACACCTTC. The sequence is built from TRBV6-5 and TRBJ1-2; there is no confident call for the D gene. Spanning cysteine to phenylalanine, the CDR3 consists of 14 amino acids. Just the 42-base CDR3 DNA is kept, in frame starting at base 1. The trim is 2 bases for V and 3 bases for J, with a gap of 10 bases between the germline ends. The germline V gene specifies MNHEY as CDR1 and SVGAGI as CDR2.